This TCR beta chain was captured in a study of blood T cell repertoires in COVID-19. CDR3 size: 15 residues. V lost 7 bases to trimming and J lost 7 bases; unmatched junction nucleotides: 8. CDR1 is SNHLY and CDR2 is FYNNEI in the germline V gene. This clone was picked up one time. Authors' analysis steps: Estimation of nucleated cell counts relied on the amplification of reference gene primers. This table comes from immunoSEQ multiplex PCR, and its TCRdb copy is limited to in-frame clones, with some not included. The V and J calls and the clone size are those of that table, but D and trimming were determined from the DNA. In the table there are approximately 110,000 clones, around three quarters of which are singletons.

Material for sequencing was peripheral blood. The chain links TRBV2 to TRBJ1-4; 11 positions match TRBD1. The receptor comes from a human donor in a cohort sampled during active or convalescent COVID-19. The CDR3 nucleotides are TGTGCCAGCACCGCCCGGGACAGGGGGAGTGAAAAACTGTTTTTT. Translation: CASTARDRGSEKLFF.